This entry lists 29 T cell receptor beta chains sequenced from one sample in a study of Graves' ophthalmopathy and Graves' hyperthyroidism. Using RNA transcripts, the TCR beta CDR3 regions were amplified. The first-round RT-PCR employed HTBI primers together with the Qiagen OneStep RT-PCR kit. A multiplex PCR was then performed as the second round. Via MiXCR, TCRdb re-called the multiplex PCR reads, giving one row per CDR3 protein. The data show roughly 480,000 distinct CDR3 sequences, roughly an eighth seen once. Sample: blood. These TCRs come from a woman aged 25 to 39 with Graves' ophthalmopathy.

This clonotype showed up many times. This chain uses TRBV4-1 with TRBJ2-2, with D uncertain. CDR1 and CDR2 (germline): MGHRA, YSYEKL. The V end was cut by 0 bases, the J end by 0 bases, with 14 bases between. The length of the CDR3 is 18 residues. Here the CDR3 reads CASSQDPKDAANTGELFF. The DNA for the CDR3 is TGCGCCAGCAGCCAAGATCCCAAGGACGCCGCGAACACCGGGGAGCTGTTTTTT.

This clonotype occurred once. The germline gene is not matched at one end of the junction; a read error may be the cause. CDR3 loop: CASKTGSEQYF. In nucleotides, the CDR3 is TGCGCCAGCAAGACAGGGAGTGAGCAGTACTTC. This sequence joins TRBV6-9 and TRBJ2-7; 7 nucleotides agree with TRBD1. This CDR3 spans 11 amino acids. Germline V gives CDR1 MNHGY, CDR2 SVAAGI.

This clonotype occurred many times. V gene TRBV7-9 combines with J gene TRBJ1-2; maybe TRBD1 (5 bases). Germline assignment: CDR1 SEHNR and CDR2 FQNEAQ (reference sequence). This CDR3 region has 13 residues. Trimming left V 1 base short and J 8 bases short, with 11 bases between. CDR3 in amino acids: CASSLGREHGYTF. CDR3 DNA: TGTGCCAGCAGCTTAGGCAGGGAACACGGCTACACCTTC.

Remarks on this clonotype: The junction shows a germline mismatch at one end, possibly a read error. V gene TRBV11-2 combines with J gene TRBJ1-1; D unresolved. This CDR3 region has 13 residues. CDR1 is SGHAT, CDR2 FQNNGV, per germline. CDR3 bases: TGTGCCAGCAGCTTAGGGAGTGGCACTGAAGCTTGCTTT. Translated: CASSLGSGTEACF.

There are many counts of this clonotype. The rearrangement uses TRBV6-1 and TRBJ1-1; D call uncertain. The CDR3 is 14 residues long. The ends were cut back, 6 bases at V and 11 bases at J, with 22 bases in the middle. The germline V gene encodes CDR1 MNHNS and CDR2 SASEGT. CDR3 nucleotides: TGTGCCAGCAGGCGAATCTCCGATCCAACTGGGGCTTTCTTT. Translated: CASRRISDPTGAFF.

The chain combines TRBV20-1 with TRBJ2-2; D possibly corresponds to TRBD2 (6 bases). This CDR3 is built from 13 residues. Trimming took off 6 bases at V and 4 bases at J, with 12 bases between the two ends. CDR1 is DFQATT, CDR2 SNEGSKA, per germline (reference sequence). The CDR3 loop reads CSARRETTGELFF. DNA for the CDR3: TGCAGTGCCAGACGGGAGACCACCGGGGAGCTGTTTTTT.

V gene TRBV6-2 or TRBV6-3 combines with J gene TRBJ2-2; no reliable D call. The CDR3 covers 15 residues. Trimming cost V 6 bases and J 2 bases, with 13 bases left between them. CDR1 MNHEY and CDR2 SVGEGT come from the germline V gene. The CDR3 region is CASSVLALNTGELFF. The CDR3 nucleotides are TGTGCCAGCAGCGTCCTCGCCCTCAACACCGGGGAGCTGTTTTTT.

This clonotype appeared many times. The chain combines TRBV11-2 with TRBJ2-5; D uncertain. Deletions cut 5 bases from V and 1 base from J, with 5 bases between. Germline lookup yields CDR1 SGHAT and CDR2 FQNNGV. The CDR3 sequence is 12 residues long. The CDR3 loop reads CASSRVQETQYF. CDR3 nucleotide sequence: TGTGCCAGCAGCCGAGTCCAAGAGACCCAGTACTTC.

This clonotype was seen many times. The gene calls are TRBV30 and TRBJ1-1, with D hard to call. V was shortened by 4 bases and J by 1 base, with 7 bases between the two germline ends. Germline V gene data show CDR1 as GTSNPN and CDR2 as SVGIG (reference sequence). The CDR3 is 12 residues long. The CDR3 spells CAWTGGNTEAFF. CDR3 DNA: TGTGCCTGGACCGGAGGGAACACTGAAGCTTTCTTT.

This clonotype was counted many times. The V call is TRBV27, the J call TRBJ2-6, with 7 bases matching TRBD1. With V trimmed by 4 bases and J by 0 bases, 3 bases remained unmatched. The CDR3 totals 16 residues. Germline V gene sequence: CDR1 MNHEY, CDR2 SMNVEV (reference sequence). CDR3 DNA sequence: TGTGCCAGCAGTTATAGGACAGGCTCTGGGGCCAACGTCCTGACTTTC. Its protein product is CASSYRTGSGANVLTF.

This clonotype was detected ten times or more. V gene TRBV12-3 or TRBV12-4 combines with J gene TRBJ1-5; a possible D gene is TRBD1 (5 bases). V lost 3 bases, J lost 5 bases, and 11 bases lay in between. The CDR3 extends over 14 amino acids. CDR3 region: CASSFSGSDQPQHF. In DNA form, the CDR3 reads TGTGCCAGCAGTTTCTCAGGGTCTGATCAGCCCCAGCATTTT.

This clonotype was observed at least ten times. The V call is TRBV20-1, the J call TRBJ1-1, with a weak D call TRBD1 (5 bases). This CDR3 is 13 amino acids long. Trimming took off 6 bases at V and 1 base at J, with 12 bases between the two ends. Germline values: CDR1 DFQATT, CDR2 SNEGSKA (reference sequence). CDR3 amino acids: CSAAGLRNTEAFF. CDR3 bases: TGCAGTGCCGCGGGACTCAGGAACACTGAAGCTTTCTTT.

This clonotype was counted ten times or more. This chain links TRBV20-1 with TRBJ1-5; D is uncertain. The germline V gene has CDR1 DFQATT and CDR2 SNEGSKA (reference sequence). This CDR3 comprises 14 residues. V lost 3 bases to trimming and J lost 0 bases, with 9 bases between them. The DNA of the CDR3 is TGCAGTGCTAGTGGACCGTATAGCAATCAGCCCCAGCATTTT. Its protein product is CSASGPYSNQPQHF.

Ten or more counts support this clonotype. The V call is TRBV20-1, the J call TRBJ1-5; 7 bases align to TRBD1. The CDR3 loop spans 18 amino acids. Germline CDR1 reads DFQATT; CDR2 reads SNEGSKA (reference sequence). The V segment lost 0 bases and the J segment 1 base; nucleotides outside the gene matches: 12. CDR3 amino acids: CSARDHSRGGGSNQPQHF. CDR3 DNA sequence: TGCAGTGCTAGAGATCACAGTCGGGGAGGGGGCAGCAATCAGCCCCAGCATTTT.

Many counts were recorded for this clonotype. The chain links TRBV6-5 to TRBJ2-5, with unresolved D. The ends were cut back, 7 bases at V and 1 base at J, with 10 bases in the middle. This CDR3 is 13 amino acids long. Germline CDR1 reads MNHEY; CDR2 reads SVGAGI. CDR3 sequence reads: CASNPATQETQYF. The CDR3 coding sequence is TGTGCCAGCAACCCAGCGACCCAAGAGACCCAGTACTTC.

This chain links TRBV10-3 with TRBJ2-5, with unresolved D. The assigned J gene may be wrong: the sequence end matches TRBJ2-1 better. The CDR3 length is 13 residues. Per the germline V gene, CDR1 is ENHRY and CDR2 is SYGVKD. The CDR3 DNA is TGTGCCATCAGTCAGATAGTCGATAATGAGCAGTTCTTC. This gives the protein CAISQIVDNEQFF.

J is TRBJ1-5 and V is TRBV6-1, with 8 bases identical to TRBD1. Germline CDR1 reads MNHNS; CDR2 reads SASEGT. J gave up 8 bases and V 6 bases, and 9 bases lay outside the gene matches. The CDR3 extends over 14 amino acids. The CDR3 region is CASSPIRGQEPQHF. CDR3 coding DNA: TGTGCCAGCAGCCCTATCAGGGGGCAGGAGCCCCAGCATTTT.

This clonotype was counted between two and nine times. This chain joins TRBV30 and TRBJ2-7; tentatively, D is TRBD1 (5 bases). The CDR3 has 14 residues. Germline V CDR1 and CDR2: GTSNPN, SVGIG (reference sequence). V lost 4 bases and J lost 1, with 14 bases in between. CDR3 in amino acids: CAWTDSRVSYEQYF. CDR3 nucleotides: TGTGCCTGGACCGACAGTCGGGTATCCTACGAGCAGTACTTC.

V is TRBV18 and J is TRBJ2-5; D unclear. Germline CDR1 KGHSH, CDR2 LQKENI. CDR3 length: 14 amino acids. V lost 5 bases and J 5 bases, leaving 15 bases between the germline ends. DNA for the CDR3: TGTGCCAGCTCAACCTCGCCCTCCGGGGAGACCCAGTACTTC. As protein: CASSTSPSGETQYF.

This clonotype was picked up a small number of times. A junction end diverges from the germline sequence, so it may reflect a read error. The genes are TRBV2 and TRBJ1-2; weak D call: TRBD1 (6 bases). This CDR3 is built from 13 residues. Germline CDR1 and CDR2: SNHLY and FYNNEI. The CDR3: CAGSGGVFDGYTF. For the CDR3, the DNA is TGTGCCGGCAGTGGGGGCGTTTTTGACGGCTACACCTTC.

This clonotype showed up many times. J is TRBJ1-6 and V is TRBV7-9; TRBD1 might be the D (5 bases). Trimming pared 5 bases from V and 3 bases from J, leaving 14 bases between. Germline V gives CDR1 SEHNR, CDR2 FQNEAQ (reference sequence). The CDR3 spans 16 residues. CDR3 bases: TGTGCCAGCAGCCCTGGGTGGCAGGGCTATAATTCACCCCTCCACTTT. The encoded protein is CASSPGWQGYNSPLHF.

This clonotype was seen at least ten times. The chain joins TRBV7-2 to TRBJ2-5, with D maybe TRBD2 (6 bases). V was shortened by 0 bases and J by 4 bases, with 18 bases between the two germline ends. Germline loops: CDR1 SGHTA, CDR2 FQGNSA. The CDR3 has 17 residues. CDR3 region: CASSLALVAGLRETQYF. CDR3 bases: TGTGCCAGCAGCTTAGCGCTGGTTGCGGGATTAAGAGAGACCCAGTACTTC.

V gene TRBV19 combines with J gene TRBJ2-2, with TRBD1 matching 10 bases. CDR1 and CDR2 from the germline V gene are LNHDA and SQIVND (reference sequence). The CDR3 is made up of 18 amino acids. V trimming: 3 bases; J trimming: 8 bases; junction bases outside the gene matches: 15. The CDR3 here is CASSIRTGGSSQRGELFF. The DNA of the CDR3 is TGTGCCAGTAGTATTCGGACAGGGGGAAGCTCCCAGCGAGGGGAGCTGTTTTTT.

The sample holds many counts of this clonotype. The gene calls are TRBV29-1 and TRBJ2-5; D not resolved. V lost 3 bases and J 5 bases, leaving 4 bases between the germline ends. The CDR3 contains 10 residues. The germline gives CDR1 SQVTM, CDR2 ANQGSEA. The chain's CDR3 is CSVEVETQYF. The DNA of the CDR3 is TGCAGCGTTGAGGTTGAGACCCAGTACTTC.

This clonotype was seen repeatedly, ten times or more. The chain joins TRBV6-1 to TRBJ2-5; no definite D call. Germline lookup yields CDR1 MNHNS and CDR2 SASEGT. V was shortened by 4 bases and J by 5 bases, with 14 bases between the two germline ends. The CDR3 is 14 amino acids. This chain's CDR3 is CASSGPPVRETQYF. The CDR3 region has the DNA TGTGCCAGCAGTGGGCCCCCGGTTCGGGAGACCCAGTACTTC.

This clonotype came up many times. The rearrangement links TRBV19 to TRBJ1-5, with D possibly TRBD1 on 5 matching bases. CDR1 is LNHDA and CDR2 is SQIVND in the germline V gene (reference sequence). This CDR3 has 15 amino acids. Trimming took off 9 bases at V and 4 bases at J, with 19 bases between the two ends. The CDR3: CASTGLGPINQPQHF. CDR3 coding DNA: TGTGCCAGCACAGGTCTGGGTCCGATTAATCAGCCCCAGCATTTT.

This clonotype appeared many times. CDR3 DNA: TGCAGTGCTAGAGATGGCGGGCAGGGAGGCACTGAAGCTTTCTTT. Its translation: CSARDGGQGGTEAFF. The gene calls are TRBV20-1 and TRBJ1-1; D is possibly TRBD1 (5 bases). The CDR3 consists of 15 residues. Trimming removed 0 bases from V and 4 bases from J, with 15 bases in between. Germline V lookup: CDR1 DFQATT, CDR2 SNEGSKA (reference sequence).

CDR3 sequence reads: CASSLDRDSYSPLHF. The CDR3 region has the DNA TGTGCCAGCAGCTTAGACCGGGACAGCTATTCACCCCTCCACTTT. This chain connects TRBV11-2 to TRBJ1-6; the match to TRBD1 covers 7 bases. CDR1 is SGHAT, CDR2 FQNNGV, per germline. This CDR3 region has 15 residues. V lost 0 bases and J lost 8; bases outside the gene matches: 4.

This clonotype was found many times. The rearrangement links TRBV27 to TRBJ1-1, with a tentative D call TRBD1 (5 bases). The V end lost 0 bases, the J end lost 1 base, and 18 bases lay between the germline ends. The length of the CDR3 is 18 residues. The germline CDR1 and CDR2 sequences are MNHEY and SMNVEV (reference sequence). The DNA for the CDR3 is TGTGCCAGCAGTTTATCGAAGGGGATCCGGACGGGGAACACTGAAGCTTTCTTT. This sequence encodes CASSLSKGIRTGNTEAFF.